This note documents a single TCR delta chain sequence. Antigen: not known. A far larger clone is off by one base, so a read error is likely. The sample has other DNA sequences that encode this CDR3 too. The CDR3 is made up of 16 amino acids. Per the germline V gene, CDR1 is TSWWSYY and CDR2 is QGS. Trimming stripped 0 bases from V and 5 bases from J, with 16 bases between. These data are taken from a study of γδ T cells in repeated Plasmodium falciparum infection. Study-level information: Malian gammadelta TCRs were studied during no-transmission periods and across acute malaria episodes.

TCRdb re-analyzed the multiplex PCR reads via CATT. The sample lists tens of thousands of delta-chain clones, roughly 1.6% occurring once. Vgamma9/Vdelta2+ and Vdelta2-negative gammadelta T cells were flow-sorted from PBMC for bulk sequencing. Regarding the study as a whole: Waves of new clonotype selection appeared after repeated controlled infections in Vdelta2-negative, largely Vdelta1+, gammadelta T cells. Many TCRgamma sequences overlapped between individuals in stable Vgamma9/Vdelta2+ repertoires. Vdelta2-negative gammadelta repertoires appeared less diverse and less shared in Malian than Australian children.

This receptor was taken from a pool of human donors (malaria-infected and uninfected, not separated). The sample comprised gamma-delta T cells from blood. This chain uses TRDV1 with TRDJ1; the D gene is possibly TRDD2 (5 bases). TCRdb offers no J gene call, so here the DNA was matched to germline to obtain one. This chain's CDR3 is CALGELTLLSTDKLIF. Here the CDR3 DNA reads TGTGCTCTTGGGGAACTTACCCTTCTTAGTACTGATAAACTCATCTTT.